What follows is one T cell receptor (beta chain) and its context. Its antigen remains undetermined. It has no much larger one-base neighbor in the sample; base qualities were not kept. CDR1 and CDR2, per the germline V gene (reference sequence), are SGHNT and YYREEE. The CDR3 runs 15 amino acids, cysteine and phenylalanine included. CDR3 DNA only is kept here, 45 bases in frame from base 1. V is cut back by 0 bases and J by 9 bases, with 6 bases in the junction unmatched. The cohort consisted of 650 to 850 healthy bone marrow donors. At the time of sampling, all cohort members were nominally healthy, though unrecorded immune exposures were likely present. The donor was CMV seronegative and was included in the group of 352 seronegative cohort members. A peripheral blood sample was provided by each donor, and peripheral blood mononuclear cells were used for TCR beta sequencing. Genomic DNA extraction from the blood cell samples was performed with the Qiagen DNeasy Blood Extraction Kit.

This entry comes from a study of cytomegalovirus exposure and HLA in healthy donors (dated by TCRdb to the late 2010s). At the level of the whole study: According to an earlier analysis of 550 to 750 of the donors, roughly 180 million T cells yielded approximately 120 million unique TCR beta sequences and approximately 300 Gb of sequence data. An early release covering 500 to 750 HLA-typed donors comprised about 310 gigabases of sequencing data and roughly 85 million unique TCR sequences. The genetic ancestry cluster associated with self-reported Caucasian donors included about 84% of the roughly 400 genotyped donors. The study aimed to test whether cataloging public T cell receptors could reveal signatures of past pathogen exposure. The T cell repertoires of several hundred subjects were profiled by immunosequencing and related to cytomegalovirus serostatus. A separate validation cohort of approximately 130 different subjects was used in addition to the approximately 670-subject first cohort. High-throughput TCR immunosequencing, statistical association of individual TCRs with disease status, and machine learning were combined to predict cytomegalovirus infection status. A later analysis re-examined previously published TCR beta repertoires from just over 650 donors and added high-resolution HLA genotyping to investigate patterns of TCR occurrence. In the later analysis, no new phenotypic data were used to find candidate immune exposures; instead, reliance was placed on TCR beta sequences and their occurrence across donors. To decide whether each TCR beta V gene segment behaved as functional or pseudogenic, an earlier analysis of some 600 of the donors relied on high-throughput TCR beta sequencing. Donor age, sex, ethnicity and CMV serostatus were compiled alongside the repertoire data. A later genetic analysis used genome-wide SNP genotypes for 398 of the 666 donors, treating that subset as a discovery cohort. All discovery cohort repertoires had been generated using a single sequencing platform. HLA typing covered class I and class II loci at four-digit resolution. The number of typed donors differed by locus: about 629-630 for A, B, C, DRB1 and DQB1; 500 to 550 for DQA1; some 610 for DPA1; and some 430 for DPB1. Four to six DR-DQ haplotypes were handled as single units for association and clustering, since linkage in the cohort was strong. Among under 450 genotyped donors of the cohort, an average of roughly 240,000 unique TCR beta nucleotide sequences were sequenced per donor, roughly 20% of them non-productive.

Library preparation was by the immunoSEQ multiplex PCR assay. A mixture of 60 forward primers for TCR Vbeta segments and 13 reverse primers for TCR Jbeta segments was used in the multiplex PCR. Amplification of the CDR3 region of rearranged TCR beta genes was performed with a multiplex PCR assay on genomic DNA. On the Illumina HiSeq System, the amplified TCR beta libraries were sequenced as 87-base-pair reads. As for the authors' bioinformatics: A later analysis counted some 74 million unique TCR beta chains across the 550 to 700 repertoires, and 9.5 million to 11 million of these chains were shared by at least two donors. A nearest-neighbor algorithm error-corrected the raw reads and collapsed the reads into unique sequences, merging closely related sequences to remove PCR and sequencing errors. CDR3 sequences were aligned to IMGT reference sequences to assign V, D and J gene segments. Each retained sequence needed at least a six-nucleotide match to both a V gene segment and a J gene segment. A rearrangement was called productive if the CDR3 had no stop codons and remained in frame with V and J, and every other rearrangement was called non-productive. Following IMGT convention, CDR3 was defined as the stretch from the second conserved V-encoded cysteine to the conserved J-encoded phenylalanine. Sequences without an unambiguous match to a single V gene segment were excluded from the earlier analysis of over 500 of the donors. In an earlier analysis of several hundred of the donors, V segments were called functional above 56.7% productive rearrangements and were called segregating when the between-donor standard deviation exceeded 5%. A statistical classification framework was developed to diagnose cytomegalovirus status using the catalog of TCR beta chain sequences. V and J gene assignment, in a later analysis, came from comparing TCR nucleotide sequences with IMGT/GENE-DB human TR gene sequences. In a later analysis, CDR3 sequences and most-parsimonious VDJ recombination scenarios were assigned using the TCRdist pipeline. A later analysis defined each TCR beta chain by its CDR3 amino acid sequence plus V-gene family, and excluded reads lacking a unique V-gene family. To address suspected cross-contamination and a sequencing artifact, a later analysis removed around 600 highly shared, low-generation-probability nucleotide sequences. For each public chain, a later analysis derived a clonal expansion index from normalized ranks of inferred template counts within each repertoire. A later analysis computed generation probabilities with a VDJ recombination model fitted to out-of-frame rearrangements, and checked the results against IGoR. A later analysis scored TCR-TCR, TCR-HLA and TCR-CMV co-occurrence with hypergeometric tests, applying a repertoire-size bias correction to TCR pairs. A later analysis estimated false discovery rates by permuting HLA or CMV assignments 20 times. In a later analysis, co-occurring TCRs were grouped using DBSCAN, with TCRdist sequence similarity added in when clustering inside HLA-allele-positive subsets. Co-occurrence clustering excluded repertoires with fewer than 30,000 or more than 120,000 public chains, plus five with anomalous nucleotide sharing. The table was pulled from immuneACCESS by TCRdb, which kept in-frame rearrangements only. Such tables lose some clones; where checked, under half of the loss comes from unresolved V genes, and the rest has no known cause. The D gene and trimming were derived from the DNA, and the V and J assignments and clone size from that table. For this sample the table gives 100,000 to 150,000 clones, of which around 86% were detected only once. The top ten constitute 0.6% to 0.7% of the sample.

Overall study outcomes, separate from this receptor: A further reported finding was that TCR beta sequences accurately predicted the HLA-A and HLA-B alleles for most subjects in the first cohort. The 87-base-pair reads could not distinguish some IMGT-functional V segments, including TRBV6-2 and TRBV6-3, so those segments were excluded. Presence/absence analyses assumed roughly uniform sequencing depth across donors, an assumption that may not hold. A later analysis reported that several top co-occurrence clusters appeared linked to parvovirus B19, influenza, CMV and Epstein-Barr virus. In this cohort, only TCR beta chains were sequenced, and detectable features were limited by the absence of alpha or paired-chain data. Across donors, most TCR sequences were observed very rarely, whereas some public TCRs were present in many individuals. Specific HLA alleles were associated with 16,951 TCR beta sequences at a false discovery rate of 0.05 in a later analysis. Linkage disequilibrium might explain the correlated functional status among segregating V segments, but an unknown experimental factor could not be ruled out. A total of around 150 TCR beta chains were listed by the study as associated with cytomegalovirus. CMV serostatus was the only immune exposure information available for the cohort. A later analysis found that TCR association rates varied across HLA loci, with DRB1 alleles showing the most associated TCRs and HLA-C alleles the fewest. The authors suggested that the approach could potentially be extended to other disease states and immunological phenotypes. The sequencing pipeline was judged likely to have produced a cluster of highly shared sequence variants as a technical artifact. The earlier analysis of fewer than 750 of the donors excluded over 15 rarely observed V segments, including chromosome 9 orphons, because counts were too low. A few of the identified cytomegalovirus-associated TCR beta chains were confirmed in vitro to be specific for cytomegalovirus antigens. According to a later analysis, most CMV-associated TCR beta chains appeared to be HLA-restricted, and the HLA associations seemed to be driven largely by CMV exposure. A later analysis found that HLA-associated TCR beta chains were more clonally expanded and had lower generation probabilities than equally common non-associated chains. In an earlier analysis of some 500 of the donors, most TCR beta V segments were observed in productive rearrangements about 87% or about 30% of the time, broadly matching IMGT annotations. According to a later genetic analysis, donors in an Asian-associated ancestry cluster had fewer N-insertions in productive TCRs than the approximately 670-donor mean. In both the original and validation cohorts, the classifier was reported to diagnose cytomegalovirus status with high specificity and sensitivity. Assigning TCR associations to individual alleles was difficult when HLA alleles, especially DR and DQ, strongly co-occurred. In a later genetic analysis, a missense DCLRE1C variant was associated with V-gene and J-gene trimming of TCR beta chains, and the association was replicated in an independent cohort. Because HLA typing was unavailable for some donors at each locus, only the typed subset was used in association tests.

This receptor was taken from a man between 18 and 29 years old in good health and CMV-seronegative. The sequence joins TRBV5-4 to TRBJ1-6; the central 7 bases match TRBD1. Sequencing was performed on PBMCs. The sequenced DNA: TGTGCCAGCAGCTTGGACAGGGGAAGGGGTTCACCCCTCCACTTT. Translated, this gives CASSLDRGRGSPLHF.